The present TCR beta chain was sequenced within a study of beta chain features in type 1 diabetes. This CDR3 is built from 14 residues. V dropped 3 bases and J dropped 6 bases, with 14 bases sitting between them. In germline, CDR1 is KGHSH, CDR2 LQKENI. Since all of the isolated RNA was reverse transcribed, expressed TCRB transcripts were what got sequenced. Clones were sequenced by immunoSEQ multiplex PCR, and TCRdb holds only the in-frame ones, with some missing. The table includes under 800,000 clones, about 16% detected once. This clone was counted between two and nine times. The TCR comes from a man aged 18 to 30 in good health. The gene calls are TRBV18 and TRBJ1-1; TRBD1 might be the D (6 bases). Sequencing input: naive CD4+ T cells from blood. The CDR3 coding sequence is TGTGCCAGCTCACCCTGGGGGGCTATAGCTGAAGCTTTCTTT. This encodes CASSPWGAIAEAFF.